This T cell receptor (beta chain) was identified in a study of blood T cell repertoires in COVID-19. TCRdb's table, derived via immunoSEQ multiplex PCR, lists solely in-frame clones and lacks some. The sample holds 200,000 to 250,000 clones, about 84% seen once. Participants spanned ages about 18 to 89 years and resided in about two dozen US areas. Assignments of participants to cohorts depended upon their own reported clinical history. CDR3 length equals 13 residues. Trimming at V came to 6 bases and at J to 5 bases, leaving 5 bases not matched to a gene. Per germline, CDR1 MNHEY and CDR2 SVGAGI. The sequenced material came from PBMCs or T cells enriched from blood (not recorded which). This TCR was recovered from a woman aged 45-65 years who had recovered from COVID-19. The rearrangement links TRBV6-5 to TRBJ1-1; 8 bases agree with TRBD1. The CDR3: CASSWTGRTEAFF. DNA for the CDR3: TGTGCCAGCAGCTGGACAGGGCGAACTGAAGCTTTCTTT.